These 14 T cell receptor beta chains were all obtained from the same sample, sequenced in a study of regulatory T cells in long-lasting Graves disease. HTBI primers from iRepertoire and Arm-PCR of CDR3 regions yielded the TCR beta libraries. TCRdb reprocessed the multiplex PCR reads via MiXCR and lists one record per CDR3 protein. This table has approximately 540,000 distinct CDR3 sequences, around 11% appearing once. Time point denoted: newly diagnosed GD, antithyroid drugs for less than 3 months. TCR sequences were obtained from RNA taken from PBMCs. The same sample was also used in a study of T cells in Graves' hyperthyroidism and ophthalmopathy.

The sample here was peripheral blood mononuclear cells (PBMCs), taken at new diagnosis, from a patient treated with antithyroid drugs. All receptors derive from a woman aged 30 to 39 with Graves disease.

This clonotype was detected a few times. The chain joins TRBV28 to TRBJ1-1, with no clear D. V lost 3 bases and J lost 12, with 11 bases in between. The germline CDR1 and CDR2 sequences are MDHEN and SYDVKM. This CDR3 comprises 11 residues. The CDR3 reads CASSFGVRTFF. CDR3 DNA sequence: TGTGCCAGCAGTTTTGGGGTGAGAACTTTCTTT.

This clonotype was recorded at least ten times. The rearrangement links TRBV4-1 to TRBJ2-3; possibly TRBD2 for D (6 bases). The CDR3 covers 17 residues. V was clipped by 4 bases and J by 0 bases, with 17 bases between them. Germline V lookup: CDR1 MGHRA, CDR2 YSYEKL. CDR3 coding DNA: TGCGCCAGCAGCCCCTTCTCATTAGCGGACAGCACAGATACGCAGTATTTT. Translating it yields CASSPFSLADSTDTQYF.

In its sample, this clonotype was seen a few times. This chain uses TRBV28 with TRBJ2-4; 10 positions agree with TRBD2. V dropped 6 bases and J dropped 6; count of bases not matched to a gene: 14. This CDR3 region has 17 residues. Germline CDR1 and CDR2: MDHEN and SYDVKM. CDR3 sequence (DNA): TGTGCCAGCAGCCCTTCGCCAGCGGGAGGGCCGGCAAACATTCAGTACTTC. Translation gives CASSPSPAGGPANIQYF.

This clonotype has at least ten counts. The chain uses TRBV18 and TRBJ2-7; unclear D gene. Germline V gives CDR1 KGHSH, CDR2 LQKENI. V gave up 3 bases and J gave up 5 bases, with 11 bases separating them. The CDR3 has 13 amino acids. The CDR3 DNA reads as TGTGCCAGCTCACCTTCGGCAGGTCACGAGCAGTACTTC. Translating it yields CASSPSAGHEQYF.

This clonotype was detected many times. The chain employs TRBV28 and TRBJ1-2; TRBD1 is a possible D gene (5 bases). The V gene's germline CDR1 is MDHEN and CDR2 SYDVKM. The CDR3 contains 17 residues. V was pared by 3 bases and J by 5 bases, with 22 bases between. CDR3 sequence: CASSFDSGTTSIYGYTF. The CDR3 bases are TGTGCCAGCAGTTTTGATTCCGGGACCACGAGTATATATGGCTACACCTTC.

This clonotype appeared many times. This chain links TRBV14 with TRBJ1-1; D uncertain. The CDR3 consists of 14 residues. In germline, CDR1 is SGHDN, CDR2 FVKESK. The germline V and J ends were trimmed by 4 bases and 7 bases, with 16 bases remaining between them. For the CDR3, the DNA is TGTGCCAGCAGCCTTTCAAAGGAGTACGGTGAAGCTTTCTTT. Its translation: CASSLSKEYGEAFF.

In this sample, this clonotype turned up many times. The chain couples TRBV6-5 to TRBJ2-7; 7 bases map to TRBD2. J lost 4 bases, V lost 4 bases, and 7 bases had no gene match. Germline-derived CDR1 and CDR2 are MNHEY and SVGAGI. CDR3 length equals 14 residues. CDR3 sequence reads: CASSSWEGSYEQYF. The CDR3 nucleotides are TGTGCCAGCAGTTCTTGGGAGGGCTCTTACGAGCAGTACTTC.

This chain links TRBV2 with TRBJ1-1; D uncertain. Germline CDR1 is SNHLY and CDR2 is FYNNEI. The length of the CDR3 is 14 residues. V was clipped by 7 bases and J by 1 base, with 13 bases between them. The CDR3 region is CASTEHDTNTEAFF. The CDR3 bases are TGTGCCAGCACCGAACATGACACGAACACTGAAGCTTTCTTT.

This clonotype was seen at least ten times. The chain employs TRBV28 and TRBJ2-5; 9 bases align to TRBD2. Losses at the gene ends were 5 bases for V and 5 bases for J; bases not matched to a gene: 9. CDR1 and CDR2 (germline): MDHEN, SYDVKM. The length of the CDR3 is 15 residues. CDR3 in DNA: TGTGCCAGCAGTCCCATAGCGGGAGAGAGGGAGACCCAGTACTTC. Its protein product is CASSPIAGERETQYF.

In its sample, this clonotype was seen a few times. The CDR3 bases are TGCAGTGCTAAATCTGGGACCCACGGCGCAGATACGCAGTATTTT. This sequence encodes CSAKSGTHGADTQYF. J is TRBJ2-3 and V is TRBV20-1, with D perhaps matching TRBD1 or TRBD2 (5 bases each). With 4 bases removed from V and 4 bases from J, the gap between germline ends came to 18 bases. The germline V gene encodes CDR1 DFQATT and CDR2 SNEGSKA (reference sequence). The CDR3 extends over 15 amino acids.

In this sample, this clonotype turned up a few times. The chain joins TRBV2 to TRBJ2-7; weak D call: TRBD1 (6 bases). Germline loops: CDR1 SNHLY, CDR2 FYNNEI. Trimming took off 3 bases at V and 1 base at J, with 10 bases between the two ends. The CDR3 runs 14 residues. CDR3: CASSEQGKSYEQYF. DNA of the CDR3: TGTGCCAGCAGTGAGCAGGGGAAGTCCTACGAGCAGTACTTC.

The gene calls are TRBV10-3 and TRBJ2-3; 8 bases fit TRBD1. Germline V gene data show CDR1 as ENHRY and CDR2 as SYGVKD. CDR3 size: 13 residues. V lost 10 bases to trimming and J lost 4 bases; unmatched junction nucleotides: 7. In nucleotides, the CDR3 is TGTGCCACTACCATCAGGGGGCCAGATACGCAGTATTTT. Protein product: CATTIRGPDTQYF.

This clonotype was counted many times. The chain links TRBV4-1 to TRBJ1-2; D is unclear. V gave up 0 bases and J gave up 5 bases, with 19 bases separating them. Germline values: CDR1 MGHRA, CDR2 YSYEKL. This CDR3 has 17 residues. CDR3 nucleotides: TGCGCCAGCAGCCAAGATGGAGAGGGTGCTCGGGTTTATGGCTACACCTTC. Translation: CASSQDGEGARVYGYTF.

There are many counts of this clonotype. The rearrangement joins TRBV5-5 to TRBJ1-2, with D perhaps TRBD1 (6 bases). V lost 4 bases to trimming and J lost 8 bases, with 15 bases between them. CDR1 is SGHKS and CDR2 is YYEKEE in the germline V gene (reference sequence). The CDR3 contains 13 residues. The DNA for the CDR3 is TGTGCCAGCAGCCCGGGAGGGGGGAAAGGCTACACCTTC. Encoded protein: CASSPGGGKGYTF.